Listed here are 19 T cell receptor beta chains from one sample, sequenced in a study of blood T cells in healthy people across ages (dated by TCRdb to the mid-2010s). The receptor library was made with 5' RACE. The sample was run on an Illumina HiSeq 2500. A second roughly 6 to 12 cycle PCR used a sample-barcoded 5' primer and a J-beta primer mix. Using fastp at Q25 and MiXCR, TCRdb reprocessed the public reads and kept productive beta chains. Every entry covers one CDR3 protein and lists the most common genes and DNA from its rows. This sample holds hundreds of thousands of distinct CDR3 sequences; roughly 25% were observed only once. The biggest ten clones account for roughly 9% of the sample. The same sample was also studied in work on T cells of mothers and their children.

The sample consisted of blood. Receptor source: a boy between 10 and 17 years old in good health.

The V gene is TRBV4-3, the J gene TRBJ2-1; 11 nucleotides align to TRBD1. Germline V gene lookup returns CDR1 LGHNA and CDR2 YSLEER. The CDR3 loop spans 15 amino acids. Germline trimming cut 2 bases from V and 7 bases from J; bases unmatched to any gene: 4. CDR3 sequence reads: CASSQMGQGGNEQFF. CDR3 nucleotide sequence: TGCGCCAGCAGCCAAATGGGACAGGGGGGGAATGAGCAGTTCTTC.

The chain employs TRBV5-4 and TRBJ2-3; the D gene could be TRBD1 or TRBD2 (5 bases each). Germline lookup yields CDR1 SGHNT and CDR2 YYREEE (reference sequence). V lost 6 bases and J lost 6, with 23 bases in between. This CDR3 has 16 amino acids. The CDR3 is CASTPSGTSRTDTQYF. The CDR3 bases are TGTGCCAGCACCCCATCCGGGACCTCGCGTACCGATACGCAGTATTTT.

This clonotype occurred once. This sequence joins TRBV28 and TRBJ1-2, with D possibly TRBD1 on 6 matching bases. From germline, CDR1 is MDHEN and CDR2 SYDVKM. V lost 6 bases to trimming and J lost 4 bases, with 15 bases between them. The CDR3 sequence is 14 residues long. The CDR3 region is CASSSLGGGYGYTF. The CDR3 nucleotides read TGTGCCAGCAGCTCTTTAGGGGGAGGCTATGGCTACACCTTC.

This chain joins TRBV13 and TRBJ2-1; 8 positions agree with TRBD2. The junction had 5 bases not matched to a gene; V was cut back by 0 bases and J by 4 bases. The CDR3 covers 16 residues. The germline V gene encodes CDR1 PRHDT and CDR2 FYEKMQ (reference sequence). The CDR3: CASSLGREGGYNEQFF. The CDR3 nucleotides are TGTGCCAGCAGCTTAGGTCGGGAGGGTGGGTACAATGAGCAGTTCTTC. Full variable domain (outside the CDR3, taken from reference TRBV13 and TRBJ2-1): AAGVIQSPRHLIKEKRETATLKCYPIPRHDTVYWYQQGPGQDPQFLISFYEKMQSDKGSIPDRFSAQQFSDYHSELNMSSLELGDSALYFCASSLGREGGYNEQFFGPGTRLTVL.

This clonotype has just a few counts. Written as DNA, the CDR3 is TGCAGTGCTAGCATGGGGGCTTCCTACGAGCAGTACTTC. Translation: CSASMGASYEQYF. The rearrangement joins TRBV20-1 to TRBJ2-7; the D gene is possibly TRBD1 (6 bases). Germline lookup yields CDR1 DFQATT and CDR2 SNEGSKA (reference sequence). V shed 3 bases and J shed 1 base, with 10 bases lying between them. CDR3 length equals 13 residues.

This chain joins TRBV7-2 and TRBJ1-2, with unresolved D. Trimming pared 0 bases from V and 0 bases from J, leaving 8 bases between. The CDR3 has 15 amino acids. CDR1 and CDR2 (germline): SGHTA, FQGNSA. The CDR3 sequence is CASSLATPANYGYTF. The CDR3 DNA reads as TGTGCCAGCAGCTTAGCGACTCCCGCTAACTATGGCTACACCTTC.

This rearrangement joins TRBV5-6 to TRBJ2-5; the match to TRBD1 covers 7 bases. V gave up 3 bases and J gave up 2 bases; unmatched junction bases: 7. Looked up from germline, CDR1 is SGHDT and CDR2 is YYEEEE. The CDR3 consists of 15 residues. CDR3 in amino acids: CASSWGQSLQETQYF. The CDR3 DNA is TGTGCCAGCAGCTGGGGACAGTCGCTTCAAGAGACCCAGTACTTC.

A few counts support this clonotype. The chain recombines TRBV10-3 with TRBJ2-5, with no clear D. The assigned J gene may be wrong: the sequence end matches TRBJ2-1 better. Germline V gene sequence: CDR1 ENHRY, CDR2 SYGVKD. CDR3 length: 12 amino acids. The CDR3 region has the DNA TGTGCCATCAGTGAGTCAACCTATGAGCAGTTCTTC. This sequence encodes CAISESTYEQFF.

The chain employs TRBV6-2 or TRBV6-3 and TRBJ1-1; no firm D call. V lost 8 bases, J lost 1 base, and 5 bases lay in between. CDR1 and CDR2 from the germline V gene are MNHEY and SVGEGT. The CDR3 extends over 11 amino acids. The CDR3: CASGRNTEAFF. DNA for the CDR3: TGTGCCAGCGGAAGGAACACTGAAGCTTTCTTT.

V usage is TRBV7-4 and J usage is TRBJ1-5, with D tentatively TRBD1 (5 bases). Trimming took off 10 bases at V and 0 bases at J, with 10 bases between the two ends. Germline CDR1 is SGHVT and CDR2 is SQSDAQ. The CDR3 has 13 amino acids. CDR3 protein: CANPTVSNQPQHF. The CDR3 nucleotides read TGTGCCAACCCGACAGTTAGCAATCAGCCCCAGCATTTT.

This rearrangement joins TRBV7-2 to TRBJ2-5; TRBD1 or TRBD2 may be the D gene (5 bases each). The DNA end is more similar to TRBJ2-1, so the J call may be wrong. The CDR3 is 14 amino acids. Germline CDR1 is SGHTA and CDR2 is FQGNSA. In DNA, the CDR3 is TGTGCCAGCAGCTTAATGTGGGGCGGGAATGAGCAGTTCTTC. The encoded protein is CASSLMWGGNEQFF.

This clonotype counts as medium-sized (0.01 to 0.1%). This chain uses TRBV7-2 with TRBJ1-1; D not certain. V lost 4 bases to trimming and J lost 2 bases, with 5 bases between them. The germline CDR1 and CDR2 sequences are SGHTA and FQGNSA. The CDR3 length is 12 residues. The CDR3 is CASSWSNTEAFF. CDR3 nucleotides: TGTGCCAGCAGCTGGAGTAACACTGAAGCTTTCTTT.

This clonotype has just a few counts. This rearrangement joins TRBV28 to TRBJ2-3; D might be TRBD1 (5 bases). The germline gives CDR1 MDHEN, CDR2 SYDVKM. Trimming removed 2 bases at V and 2 bases at J, with 11 bases between. The CDR3 spans 15 residues. CDR3 loop: CASSLVRTYTDTQYF. The CDR3, as DNA: TGTGCCAGCAGTTTAGTAAGGACATACACAGATACGCAGTATTTT.

The V call is TRBV4-3, the J call TRBJ2-5; 11 nucleotides align to TRBD2. The J call is doubtful: the DNA matches TRBJ2-7 better. The germline V gene encodes CDR1 LGHNA and CDR2 YSLEER. The CDR3 contains 15 residues. This CDR3 reads CASSQLSGGAREQYF. The CDR3, as DNA: TGCGCCAGCAGCCAACTTAGCGGGGGGGCGCGCGAGCAGTACTTC.

Many counts were recorded for this clonotype. The gene calls are TRBV4-2 and TRBJ2-3; unclear D gene. Germline CDR1 and CDR2: LGHNA and YNFKEQ. This CDR3 spans 15 amino acids. Trimming stripped 1 base from V and 1 base from J, with 9 bases between. The DNA for the CDR3 is TGTGCCAGCAGCCAAGTTTGGCTAGGCACAGATACGCAGTATTTT. Amino acid sequence: CASSQVWLGTDTQYF.

This clonotype was detected only a few times. The chain employs TRBV6-6 and TRBJ2-1, with no clear D. In germline, CDR1 is MNHNY, CDR2 SVGAGI (reference sequence). Trimming left V 2 bases short and J 8 bases short, with 4 bases between. The CDR3 spans 11 residues. As DNA, the CDR3 is TGTGCCAGCAGTTACCGGCATGAGCAGTTCTTC. It translates to CASSYRHEQFF.

There are a few counts of this clonotype. The rearrangement links TRBV6-2 or TRBV6-3 to TRBJ1-1, with 9 bases aligning to TRBD1. Germline CDR1 and CDR2: MNHEY and SVGEGT. The CDR3 runs 14 residues. J was trimmed by 6 bases and V by 4 bases; bases with no gene match: 6. The CDR3 region is CASSSTGGLAEAFF. In DNA form, the CDR3 reads TGTGCCAGCAGTTCCACAGGGGGCTTAGCTGAAGCTTTCTTT.

This clonotype was observed a handful of times. The chain recombines TRBV18 with TRBJ2-3; the D is unclear. CDR3 length equals 12 residues. Germline CDR1 KGHSH, CDR2 LQKENI. V was pared by 6 bases and J by 5 bases, with 9 bases between. The CDR3 loop reads CASSPMGDTQYF. CDR3 nucleotide sequence: TGTGCCAGCTCCCCGATGGGAGATACGCAGTATTTT.

This clonotype was seen only a few times. The chain joins TRBV7-8 to TRBJ2-1, with 7 nucleotides matching TRBD1. The end of the DNA fits TRBJ2-5 better, so the J call may be wrong. CDR1 is SGHVS and CDR2 is FQNEAQ in the germline V gene. The CDR3 is 14 residues long. The CDR3: CASSYDRVRETQYF. The CDR3 DNA reads TGTGCCAGCAGCTACGACAGGGTCCGCGAGACCCAGTACTTC.